Shown below are 6 T cell receptor beta chains from a single sample sequenced in a study of blood T cell repertoires in COVID-19. Assay: immunoSEQ multiplex PCR; the TCRdb copy retains only in-frame clones and omits some. The sample has 200,000 or so clones, 75% to 90% seen once. Material: PBMCs or T cells enriched from blood (not recorded which). The source of these receptors is a woman aged 40 to 50 with acute COVID-19.

J is TRBJ1-5 and V is TRBV3-1 (or the pseudogene TRBV3-2), with D hard to call. Trimming removed 4 bases at V and 2 bases at J, with 6 bases between. CDR1 and CDR2 from the germline V gene are LGHDT and YNNKEL (reference sequence). The CDR3 runs 13 residues. CDR3 DNA sequence: TGTGCCAGCAGCCCCCCGGGCAATCAGCCCCAGCATTTT. It specifies CASSPPGNQPQHF.

This clone was picked up a small number of times. One end of the junction varies from germline; a read error may be responsible. This chain connects TRBV11-2 to TRBJ2-7; D ambiguous. The CDR3 loop spans 8 amino acids. In germline, CDR1 is SGHAT, CDR2 FQNNGV. DNA for the CDR3: TGCCCGTGTTACGAGCAGTACTTC. Translating it yields CPCYEQYF.

This chain uses TRBV9 with TRBJ2-2; D is perhaps TRBD2 (6 bases). The CDR3 has 14 residues. CDR1 is SGDLS and CDR2 is YYNGEE in the germline V gene. V was shortened by 2 bases and J by 8 bases, with 13 bases between the two germline ends. DNA for the CDR3: TGTGCCAGCAGCGTGTTAGGCGGGAAAGGGGAGCTGTTTTTT. Translation: CASSVLGGKGELFF.

This chain links TRBV14 with TRBJ2-3, with no clear D. Germline V CDR1 and CDR2: SGHDN, FVKESK. The CDR3 sequence is 14 residues long. V was pared by 1 base and J by 6 bases, with 11 bases between. This CDR3 is CASSQVSPRDTQYF. The CDR3 DNA sequence: TGTGCCAGCAGCCAAGTAAGCCCCCGCGATACGCAGTATTTT.

The chain employs TRBV9 and TRBJ1-4; maybe TRBD1 (5 bases). This CDR3 has 17 amino acids. Trimming cost V 3 bases and J 7 bases, with 22 bases left between them. Germline V gene sequence: CDR1 SGDLS, CDR2 YYNGEE. CDR3 DNA sequence: TGTGCCAGCAGCGACGGCGGGACTCATGAAGGCGGTGAAAAACTGTTTTTT. Protein product: CASSDGGTHEGGEKLFF.

This clone was seen just once. CDR3 nucleotides: TGTGCCAGCAGTCTGGGACAGGGGGCCGGGGAGCTGTTTTTT. Translation gives CASSLGQGAGELFF. J is TRBJ2-2 and V is TRBV28; 11 bases align to TRBD1. The CDR3 has 14 amino acids. Germline V CDR1 and CDR2: MDHEN, SYDVKM. The junction had 2 bases not matched to a gene; V was cut back by 5 bases and J by 6 bases.